Included here is one T cell receptor beta chain sequence, with context. Its target is unknown. These data belong to a study of post-analysis software for immune sequencing data. Study-level background: Patients with relapsing-remitting, secondary progressive and progressive-relapsing multiple sclerosis courses were all represented. Overall study findings and caveats: Analysis by F measure revealed that same-batch samples clustered strongly together. Significantly lower normalized Chao1 diversity was found in patients with multiple sclerosis relative to controls. The five TRBV segments detected at higher frequency in patients than in controls included TRBV5-6, TRBV5-1 and TRBV20-1.

Per germline, CDR1 SQVTM and CDR2 ANQGSEA. Trimming took 3 bases from V and 4 from J, leaving 7 bases between them. This CDR3 has 11 amino acids. Carried by the TCR beta cDNA libraries were unique molecular identifiers. It was from roughly 1 to 10 million T cells that about 540,000 cDNA molecules came. TCRdb passed the PCR reads through MiXCR, listing each CDR3 protein once. The profile covers fewer than 900,000 distinct CDR3 sequences, with 46% appearing a single time and approximately 5% taken by the ten largest. The source of this sequence is a girl between 5 and 17 years old with multiple sclerosis. Sequencing used blood. The rearrangement links TRBV29-1 to TRBJ2-7; D ambiguous. The CDR3 nucleotides read TGCAGCGTTGAGTCGGAATACGAGCAGTACTTC. It encodes CSVESEYEQYF.